The sequence of this T cell receptor (beta chain) was determined in a study of T cell clonotyping in hematopoietic cell transplantation. Assay: immunoSEQ multiplex PCR; the TCRdb copy retains only in-frame clones and omits some. The data show around 14,000 clones, approximately 84% seen once. Whole-study results and caveats: At the given depth, recipient repertoires were over 95% de novo clonotypes. Graft donor and pretransplant recipient Inverse Simpson Index values predicted broader posttransplant TCR diversity.

The CDR3 spans 12 residues. Trimming took off 4 bases at V and 5 bases at J, with 12 bases between the two ends. CDR1 SQVTM and CDR2 ANQGSEA come from the germline V gene. Blood collection times were about day -28 and days 30, 100, 180 posttransplant. Details on this clone: Its antigen is unidentified.

The sequence was obtained from a male patient between 50 and 60 years old who had an allogeneic stem cell transplant from an unrelated donor, so T cells may come from the graft donor. Some clones in this sample may be carry-over from other donors' samples. The chain recombines TRBV29-1 with TRBJ2-7, with TRBD1 as a possible D gene (6 bases). Sample: PBMCs, taken 100 days after allogeneic stem cell transplant. CDR3 region: CSVVGGWDEQYF. In DNA form, the CDR3 reads TGCAGCGTTGTAGGGGGTTGGGACGAGCAGTACTTC.